The clone carrying this T cell receptor (beta chain) was recorded a few times. The antigen is undetermined. MiXCR, applied by TCRdb to the 5' RACE reads, yields one record per CDR3 protein. The sample shows fewer than 450,000 distinct CDR3 sequences, 20% to 25% of them seen only once. Germline V lookup: CDR1 DFQATT, CDR2 SNEGSKA (reference sequence). The CDR3 totals 16 residues. The ends lost 5 bases at V and 0 bases at J; junction bases unmatched: 9. This entry belongs to a study of T-cell memory formation after mild COVID-19. The wider study: Largely donor-specific TCR clusters were found.

Whole-study findings and limits: CD4+ contracting clones were found mainly in CM and EM, and CD8+ ones in EMRA. Later expanders leaned CD4+, whereas day 15 to 85 contracting clones were balanced CD4/CD8. Cross-reactive memory seemingly joined, as some responding clones were found in pre-infection memory.

V gene TRBV20-1 combines with J gene TRBJ2-4; 8 bases are a match to TRBD2. The clonotype comes from an adult woman who had mild COVID-19 (a few samples of this study predate the infection). Cell type and time point are not known. The sample comprised PBMCs or a T cell subset sorted from them (not recorded which). CDR3 nucleotides: TGCAGTGCTCGAGGGGGACTAGGTCTAGCCAAAAACATTCAGTACTTC. This codes for CSARGGLGLAKNIQYF.